These 27 T cell receptor beta chains were all obtained from the same sample, sequenced in a study of blood T cell repertoires in COVID-19. The method was immunoSEQ multiplex PCR; TCRdb's version includes in-frame clones alone and lacks a portion of them. The profile shows approximately 300,000 clones, over 85% of them singletons. Sequenced sample: PBMCs or T cells enriched from blood (not recorded which). Receptors originate from a man aged 55 to 69 who had recovered from COVID-19.

The chain employs TRBV3-1 (or the pseudogene TRBV3-2) and TRBJ1-1; tentative D call: TRBD1 (6 bases). Germline-derived CDR1 and CDR2 are LGHDT and YNNKEL (reference sequence). CDR3 size: 13 residues. Trimming cost V 4 bases and J 5 bases, with 11 bases left between them. The CDR3 region has the DNA TGTGCCAGCAGCCCAGACAGGTCAACTGAAGCTTTCTTT. Protein: CASSPDRSTEAFF.

DNA of the CDR3: TGTGCCAGCTCACCAAGGGCGGGGGCCCTAAGCTCCTACAATGAGCAGTTCTTC. Translated, it gives CASSPRAGALSSYNEQFF. V is TRBV18 and J is TRBJ2-1; D might be TRBD2 (7 bases). Germline CDR1 is KGHSH and CDR2 is LQKENI. With 2 bases removed from V and 0 bases from J, the gap between germline ends came to 17 bases. The CDR3 contains 18 residues.

This sequence joins TRBV9 and TRBJ1-1; maybe TRBD1 (6 bases). CDR1 is SGDLS, CDR2 YYNGEE, per germline. This CDR3 is built from 15 residues. Between the trimmed V and J ends, which lost 0 bases and 1 base, there was a span of 10 bases. The CDR3 region is CASSVGPGENTEAFF. DNA of the CDR3: TGTGCCAGCAGCGTAGGTCCAGGGGAGAACACTGAAGCTTTCTTT.

As concerns this clone: The sample contains more than one DNA sequence encoding this CDR3. This chain uses TRBV18 with TRBJ1-2; TRBD1 is a possible D gene (5 bases). The CDR3 is 15 residues long. The ends were cut back, 6 bases at V and 3 bases at J, with 17 bases in the middle. The germline gives CDR1 KGHSH, CDR2 LQKENI. This CDR3 is CASSPLQTEDYGYTF. The CDR3 DNA reads TGTGCCAGCTCGCCCTTACAGACAGAAGACTATGGCTACACCTTC.

The chain links TRBV4-2 to TRBJ1-5, with D maybe TRBD1 (6 bases). V was pared by 3 bases and J by 1 base, with 10 bases between. CDR1 and CDR2 from the germline V gene are LGHNA and YNFKEQ. This CDR3 contains 15 residues. The CDR3 is CASSHQQGSNQPQHF. Written as DNA, the CDR3 is TGTGCCAGCAGCCATCAACAGGGAAGCAATCAGCCCCAGCATTTT.

V is TRBV23-1 and J is TRBJ2-7; TRBD1 matches 9 bases. TRBV23-1 is placed among ORFs of uncertain function. Trimming took 2 bases from V and 3 from J; bases not matched to a gene: 8. CDR3 length: 16 residues. CDR3 residues: CASSQADRGEIYEQYF. CDR3 nucleotide sequence: TGCGCCAGCAGTCAAGCCGACAGGGGGGAGATCTACGAGCAGTACTTC.

The CDR3 is CASDPGSNYNEQFF. CDR3 in DNA: TGTGCTAGTGATCCGGGATCGAACTACAATGAGCAGTTCTTC. This chain joins TRBV12-5 and TRBJ2-1, with a weak D call TRBD2 (5 bases). Trimming removed 7 bases at V and 3 bases at J, with 13 bases between. Germline values: CDR1 LGHNT, CDR2 FRNRAP. The CDR3 contains 14 residues.

This clone appeared a few times. CDR3 nucleotide sequence: TGTGCCAGCAGTAAGGACAGGGGGCATCTAACCCAGCATTTT. It translates to CASSKDRGHLTQHF. The gene calls are TRBV6-5 and TRBJ1-5; 11 nucleotides agree with TRBD1. The CDR3 is made up of 14 amino acids. V was clipped by 5 bases and J by 11 bases; unmatched bases: 8. The germline CDR1 and CDR2 sequences are MNHEY and SVGAGI.

The chain combines TRBV2 with TRBJ2-3; the match to TRBD1 covers 8 bases. The length of the CDR3 is 14 residues. V gave up 6 bases and J gave up 5 bases; unmatched junction bases: 7. The V gene's germline CDR1 is SNHLY and CDR2 FYNNEI. In DNA, the CDR3 is TGTGCCAGCAGCTTAGGACAGGGTGGAGATACGCAGTATTTT. Translated: CASSLGQGGDTQYF.

The V gene is TRBV9, the J gene TRBJ2-2, with TRBD1 matching 7 bases. V lost 1 base to trimming and J lost 1 base; unmatched junction nucleotides: 1. This CDR3 has 15 residues. CDR1 is SGDLS, CDR2 YYNGEE, per germline. Here the CDR3 DNA reads TGTGCCAGCAGCGTAACAGGGGTGAACACCGGGGAGCTGTTTTTT. It translates to CASSVTGVNTGELFF.

The chain combines TRBV11-3 with TRBJ2-2; 9 nucleotides agree with TRBD2. Germline V CDR1 and CDR2: SGHNT, YENEEA. The CDR3 spans 12 residues. V lost 5 bases, J lost 17 bases, and 9 bases stayed unmatched. CDR3 loop: CASSALLAGLFF. The DNA for the CDR3 is TGTGCCAGCAGCGCTCTACTAGCGGGTCTTTTTTTT.

The chain is built from TRBV15 and TRBJ1-6, with D unresolved. V was trimmed by 0 bases and J by 7 bases, leaving 4 bases between them. This CDR3 is built from 13 residues. Germline V gene lookup returns CDR1 LNHNV and CDR2 YYDKDF (reference sequence). The CDR3 nucleotides are TGTGCCACCAGCAGAGACGGGAATTCACCCCTCCACTTT. Encoded protein: CATSRDGNSPLHF.

The table lists this clone with a few counts. Other DNA sequences in this specimen translate into the identical CDR3. The rearrangement joins TRBV20-1 to TRBJ1-5, with a possible D match to TRBD1 (5 bases). Germline CDR1 reads DFQATT; CDR2 reads SNEGSKA (reference sequence). The CDR3 totals 13 residues. Trimming removed 3 bases from V and 4 bases from J, with 10 bases in between. The CDR3 DNA reads as TGCAGTGCTAGTCAGGGAACAAATCAGCCCCAGCATTTT. Encoded protein: CSASQGTNQPQHF.

The chain carries TRBV15 and TRBJ2-5; TRBD1 matches at 7 bases. The CDR3 consists of 14 residues. V shed 1 base and J 3 bases; nucleotides not matched to a gene: 2. In germline, CDR1 is LNHNV, CDR2 YYDKDF (reference sequence). CDR3 loop: CATSRGQGKETQYF. The DNA for the CDR3 is TGTGCCACCAGCAGAGGACAGGGTAAAGAGACCCAGTACTTC.

J is TRBJ1-2 and V is TRBV18, with 8 positions matching TRBD1. CDR1 KGHSH and CDR2 LQKENI come from the germline V gene. J lost 4 bases, V lost 6 bases, and 19 bases had no gene match. The CDR3 runs to 18 residues. Here the CDR3 reads CASSLTASGQATTYGYTF. In DNA form, the CDR3 reads TGTGCCAGCTCCCTTACAGCCTCGGGACAGGCGACTACCTATGGCTACACCTTC.

The rearrangement uses TRBV6-1 and TRBJ1-3; no clear D gene. This CDR3 has 14 amino acids. Trimming took off 1 base at V and 1 base at J, with 5 bases between the two ends. In germline, CDR1 is MNHNS, CDR2 SASEGT. CDR3 sequence (DNA): TGTGCCAGCAGTGAAGGGCAGTCTGGAAACACCATATATTTT. It encodes CASSEGQSGNTIYF.

The rearrangement joins TRBV6-4 to TRBJ2-2; D uncertain. The germline V gene encodes CDR1 MRHNA and CDR2 SNTAGT. Trimming took 10 bases from V and 8 from J, leaving 8 bases between them. This CDR3 comprises 10 residues. The CDR3 here is CATPPGELFF. CDR3 sequence (DNA): TGTGCCACCCCCCCTGGGGAGCTGTTTTTT.

The chain recombines TRBV27 with TRBJ2-7, with TRBD2 identical over 12 bases. V lost 6 bases to trimming and J lost 7 bases; unmatched junction nucleotides: 4. Looked up from germline, CDR1 is MNHEY and CDR2 is SMNVEV (reference sequence). The CDR3 is made up of 13 amino acids. The CDR3 protein is CASRTSGSREQYF. CDR3 nucleotide sequence: TGTGCCAGCAGGACTAGCGGGAGTCGGGAGCAGTACTTC.

This clone came up once. This sequence joins TRBV5-4 and TRBJ2-1; the match to TRBD2 covers 7 bases. The CDR3 has 16 residues. Germline lookup yields CDR1 SGHNT and CDR2 YYREEE (reference sequence). J lost 7 bases, V lost 0 bases, and 10 bases had no gene match. CDR3 loop: CASSLAGREFGNEQFF. The CDR3 nucleotides read TGTGCCAGCAGCTTGGCGGGGCGGGAGTTTGGGAATGAGCAGTTCTTC.

V usage is TRBV18 and J usage is TRBJ2-7; 10 positions match TRBD2. The CDR3 totals 15 residues. V lost 0 bases, J lost 6 bases, and 5 bases stayed unmatched. Germline CDR1 KGHSH, CDR2 LQKENI. The chain's CDR3 is CASSPPSGRTGEQYF. As DNA, the CDR3 is TGTGCCAGCTCACCACCTAGCGGGAGGACCGGCGAGCAGTACTTC.

In DNA, the CDR3 is TGTGCCAGCAGCTCCTCCAGGAAAACCTATGGCTACACCTTC. This sequence encodes CASSSSRKTYGYTF. The gene calls are TRBV6-5 and TRBJ1-2; D is unresolved. CDR3 size: 14 residues. V lost 6 bases, J lost 4 bases, and 15 bases lay in between. Germline assignment: CDR1 MNHEY and CDR2 SVGAGI.

This sequence joins TRBV11-3 and TRBJ2-2, with TRBD2 as a possible D gene (5 bases). Germline lookup yields CDR1 SGHNT and CDR2 YENEEA. The CDR3 has 14 amino acids. Deletions cut 9 bases from V and 2 bases from J, with 13 bases between. CDR3 DNA sequence: TGTGCCAGTCGGGAACTCATCAACACCGGGGAGCTGTTTTTT. This codes for CASRELINTGELFF.

V and J are TRBV2 and TRBJ2-7; 7 nucleotides match TRBD1. The CDR3 consists of 13 residues. V lost 8 bases and J lost 6; bases outside the gene matches: 10. CDR1 and CDR2 (germline): SNHLY, FYNNEI. CDR3: CASHGLDRVEQYF. CDR3 nucleotides: TGTGCCAGCCATGGCCTCGACAGGGTCGAGCAGTACTTC.

The chain links TRBV7-9 to TRBJ1-5; D ambiguous. The CDR3 spans 12 residues. V gave up 4 bases and J gave up 9 bases, with 10 bases separating them. Looked up from germline, CDR1 is SEHNR and CDR2 is FQNEAQ (reference sequence). Written as DNA, the CDR3 is TGTGCCAGCAGCTCAGGCCCTGGGCCCCAGCATTTT. Residues: CASSSGPGPQHF. Supplemented by reference TRBV7-9 and TRBJ1-5, the full variable domain reads DTGVSQNPRHKITKRGQNVTFRCDPISEHNRLYWYRQTLGQGPEFLTYFQNEAQLEKSRLLSDRFSAERPKGSFSTLEIQRTEQGDSAMYLCASSSGPGPQHFGDGTRLSIL.

V and J are TRBV15 and TRBJ2-3, with 7 positions matching TRBD2. The CDR3 runs 14 residues. Germline CDR1 and CDR2: LNHNV and YYDKDF (reference sequence). V lost 4 bases, J lost 3 bases, and 4 bases stayed unmatched. The CDR3 sequence is CATSTGGPTDTQYF. Here the CDR3 DNA reads TGTGCCACCAGCACGGGAGGCCCAACAGATACGCAGTATTTT.

V gene TRBV2 combines with J gene TRBJ1-2; tentative D call: TRBD1 (5 bases). The germline CDR1 and CDR2 sequences are SNHLY and FYNNEI. The CDR3 extends over 13 amino acids. Trimming shortened V by 6 bases and J by 2 bases, and 10 bases separated the two germline ends. CDR3 bases: TGTGCCAGCAGCCAGGGATCCAACTATGGCTACACCTTC. It specifies CASSQGSNYGYTF. The variable domain in full, with the rest retrieved from reference TRBV2 and TRBJ1-2, is EPEVTQTPSHQVTQMGQEVILRCVPISNHLYFYWYRQILGQKVEFLVSFYNNEISEKSEIFDDQFSVERPDGSNFTLKIRSTKLEDSAMYFCASSQGSNYGYTFGSGTRLTVV.

This sequence joins TRBV5-4 and TRBJ1-1; a weak D match, TRBD1 (6 bases). The CDR3 is 16 amino acids. CDR1 is SGHNT, CDR2 YYREEE, per germline (reference sequence). V shed 1 base and J shed 3 bases, with 16 bases lying between them. This chain's CDR3 is CASSLNGGASDTEAFF. The CDR3 DNA reads as TGTGCCAGCAGCTTGAACGGGGGGGCGTCGGACACTGAAGCTTTCTTT.